The 32 T cell receptor beta chains below come from one sample, sequenced in a study of response to subunit inactivated influenza vaccine. TCRdb reprocessed the RT-PCR reads with MiXCR, giving one entry per CDR3 protein. Among 600,000 to 850,000 distinct CDR3 sequences, about 14% were seen once, and the ten largest hold 7.5% to 9%. The sequencing used PBMCs from blood, collected less than 15 days before vaccination. Receptor source: a man aged 45-65 years who received an inactivated influenza vaccine.

This sequence joins TRBV9 and TRBJ2-6; D uncertain. The CDR3 sequence is 15 residues long. The germline V gene has CDR1 SGDLS and CDR2 YYNGEE. Trimming cost V 3 bases and J 3 bases, with 10 bases left between them. The CDR3 reads CASSAPRSGANVLTF. CDR3 bases: TGTGCCAGCAGCGCTCCCCGTAGTGGGGCCAACGTCCTGACTTTC.

This clonotype has only one observation. For the CDR3, the DNA is TGCAGTGCTAGAGTTCCGGGACTAGCGGCTAATGAGCAGTTCTTC. Its translation: CSARVPGLAANEQFF. This chain uses TRBV20-1 with TRBJ2-1, with 11 bases fitting TRBD2. Unmatched junction bases numbered 6, after V lost 1 base and J lost 7 bases. The germline CDR1 and CDR2 sequences are DFQATT and SNEGSKA (reference sequence). The CDR3 runs to 15 residues.

This clonotype has ten or more counts. The chain links TRBV7-3 to TRBJ2-1; 8 bases are shared with TRBD1. Trimming at V came to 5 bases and at J to 0 bases, leaving 6 bases not matched to a gene. This CDR3 comprises 16 residues. The germline V gene encodes CDR1 SGHTA and CDR2 FQGTGA. This CDR3 is CASSTRQGSSYNEQFF. The CDR3 DNA is TGTGCCAGCAGCACCCGACAGGGGAGCTCCTACAATGAGCAGTTCTTC.

With respect to this clonotype: Germline is not matched at one junction end, which may reflect a read error. The V gene is TRBV6-2 or TRBV6-3, the J gene TRBJ2-7, with 11 bases that match TRBD2. Germline V gives CDR1 MNHEY, CDR2 SVGEGT. This CDR3 has 17 amino acids. CDR3 bases: TGTGCCAGCAGCCGAGCGACTAGCGGGGCGCGCCCCTACGAGCGGTACTTC. Protein sequence: CASSRATSGARPYERYF.

In its sample, this clonotype was seen once. The gene calls are TRBV4-2 and TRBJ2-5; 8 bases line up with TRBD2. Trimming cost V 0 bases and J 2 bases; bases outside gene matches: 8. The CDR3 covers 17 residues. Germline CDR1 is LGHNA and CDR2 is YNFKEQ. The CDR3 here is CASSQEGRLALQETQYF. The DNA of the CDR3 is TGTGCCAGCAGCCAAGAGGGTCGACTAGCGCTGCAAGAGACCCAGTACTTC.

Only a few counts were recorded for this clonotype. The rearrangement links TRBV12-3 or TRBV12-4 to TRBJ1-2; perhaps TRBD1 as D (6 bases). CDR3 length equals 12 residues. V dropped 2 bases and J dropped 7 bases, with 8 bases sitting between them. The CDR3 protein is CASSLKGVGYTF. The CDR3 DNA follows: TGTGCCAGCAGTTTAAAGGGGGTTGGCTACACCTTC.

The chain recombines TRBV11-2 with TRBJ2-3; 8 positions agree with TRBD2. V trimming: 0 bases; J trimming: 7 bases; junction bases outside the gene matches: 6. The CDR3 is 15 amino acids. The germline gives CDR1 SGHAT, CDR2 FQNNGV. DNA of the CDR3: TGTGCCAGCAGCTTAGATTTCGGGGGGGCTCATACGCAGTATTTT. Protein: CASSLDFGGAHTQYF. The entire variable domain, with the rest obtained from reference TRBV11-2 and TRBJ2-3, is as follows: EAGVAQSPRYKIIEKRQSVAFWCNPISGHATLYWYQQILGQGPKLLIQFQNNGVVDDSQLPKDRFSAERLKGVDSTLKIQPAKLEDSAVYLCASSLDFGGAHTQYFGPGTRLTVL.

The chain recombines TRBV7-8 with TRBJ2-1, with unresolved D. V lost 0 bases to trimming and J lost 2 bases, with 11 bases between them. CDR1 is SGHVS and CDR2 is FQNEAQ in the germline V gene. CDR3 size: 16 residues. This chain's CDR3 is CASSLALGQTYNEQFF. The CDR3 DNA is TGTGCCAGCAGCTTAGCGCTAGGGCAAACCTACAATGAGCAGTTCTTC.

This clonotype was detected only a few times. The chain is built from TRBV24-1 and TRBJ2-1, with D unresolved. This CDR3 is 15 amino acids long. The germline V and J ends were trimmed by 9 bases and 0 bases, with 14 bases remaining between them. Germline V gives CDR1 KGHDR, CDR2 SFDVKD. The CDR3 region has the DNA TGTGCCACCTCCGCCGGTCAAAGCTCCTACAATGAGCAGTTCTTC. Its translation: CATSAGQSSYNEQFF.

This clonotype was observed a few times. This chain links TRBV5-1 with TRBJ2-2; 7 nucleotides line up with TRBD1. The CDR3 is 15 residues long. Losses at the gene ends were 0 bases for V and 6 bases for J; bases not matched to a gene: 5. Germline V gene data show CDR1 as SGHRS and CDR2 as YFSETQ. The CDR3 region is CASSLEQGLAGELFF. Written as DNA, the CDR3 is TGCGCCAGCAGCTTGGAACAGGGGTTGGCCGGGGAGCTGTTTTTT.

The chain joins TRBV15 to TRBJ2-1; 12 nucleotides agree with TRBD2. Germline lookup yields CDR1 LNHNV and CDR2 YYDKDF (reference sequence). This CDR3 has 16 amino acids. V gave up 5 bases and J gave up 6 bases; unmatched junction bases: 8. The CDR3 nucleotides are TGTGCCACCAGCCCTCGGACTAGCGGGGACCGCAATGAGCAGTTCTTC. Translation: CATSPRTSGDRNEQFF.

This chain joins TRBV6-5 and TRBJ2-2, with D possibly matching TRBD1 (6 bases). The CDR3 consists of 15 residues. The V end lost 4 bases, the J end lost 2 bases, and 11 bases lay between the germline ends. Germline V gene data show CDR1 as MNHEY and CDR2 as SVGAGI. CDR3 in amino acids: CASSSPGHNTGELFF. Here the CDR3 DNA reads TGTGCCAGCAGTTCGCCGGGACACAACACCGGGGAGCTGTTTTTT.

This clonotype showed up many times. The chain is built from TRBV10-3 and TRBJ1-2; D uncertain. CDR3 size: 11 residues. Germline V gives CDR1 ENHRY, CDR2 SYGVKD. Trimming removed 5 bases from V and 8 bases from J, with 9 bases in between. Here the CDR3 reads CAISNSGGYTF. CDR3 in DNA: TGTGCCATCAGTAACTCTGGCGGCTACACCTTC.

This clonotype occurred a few times. This rearrangement joins TRBV2 to TRBJ1-1; no definite D call. V was clipped by 3 bases and J by 3 bases, with 11 bases between them. The CDR3 sequence is 14 residues long. From germline, CDR1 is SNHLY and CDR2 FYNNEI. The CDR3 protein is CASSDFRRDTEAFF. CDR3 coding DNA: TGTGCCAGCAGTGACTTTAGGCGTGACACTGAAGCTTTCTTT.

This clonotype was counted many times. The V and J genes are TRBV7-2 and TRBJ2-3; 9 bases match TRBD2. CDR1 is SGHTA and CDR2 is FQGNSA in the germline V gene. Trimming took 4 bases from V and 0 from J; bases not matched to a gene: 8. The CDR3 covers 17 residues. The CDR3 nucleotides are TGTGCCAGCAGCTCCCTAGCGGGGACCTATAGCACAGATACGCAGTATTTT. Translated, it gives CASSSLAGTYSTDTQYF. The full variable domain, completed using reference TRBV7-2 and TRBJ2-3, is GAGVSQSPSNKVTEKGKDVELRCDPISGHTALYWYRQSLGQGLEFLIYFQGNSAPDKSGLPSDRFSAERTGGSVSTLTIQRTQQEDSAVYLCASSSLAGTYSTDTQYFGPGTRLTVL.

The chain recombines TRBV12-3 or TRBV12-4 with TRBJ2-1; 11 bases fit TRBD2. The V segment lost 3 bases and the J segment 4 bases; nucleotides outside the gene matches: 8. The CDR3 runs to 17 residues. CDR3 sequence reads: CASSFRLAGQGYNEQFF. The CDR3 coding sequence is TGTGCCAGCAGTTTCAGACTAGCGGGGCAAGGGTACAATGAGCAGTTCTTC.

The genes are TRBV11-1 and TRBJ2-3; 13 bases align to TRBD2. Germline CDR1 and CDR2: SGHAT and FQDESV (reference sequence). V trimming: 4 bases; J trimming: 2 bases; junction bases outside the gene matches: 9. The CDR3 length is 18 residues. CDR3 in amino acids: CASSYGTSGKIVTDTQYF. The DNA for the CDR3 is TGTGCCAGCAGCTACGGGACTAGCGGGAAGATAGTCACAGATACGCAGTATTTT.

This chain connects TRBV6-2 or TRBV6-3 to TRBJ2-1; the D is unclear. V was clipped by 1 base and J by 9 bases, with 16 bases between them. Germline CDR1 is MNHEY and CDR2 is SVGEGT. This CDR3 contains 15 residues. Here the CDR3 reads CASSYLRSRVSEQFF. In DNA, the CDR3 is TGTGCCAGCAGTTACTTGCGTTCGAGAGTAAGTGAGCAGTTCTTC.

This clonotype occurred a few times. This chain links TRBV7-9 with TRBJ2-7; 8 bases are a match to TRBD2. V lost 2 bases, J lost 3 bases, and 6 bases stayed unmatched. The CDR3 consists of 15 residues. The germline gives CDR1 SEHNR, CDR2 FQNEAQ (reference sequence). CDR3 bases: TGTGCCAGCAGCTTATTGGCGGGAGGTATCTACGAGCAGTACTTC. It translates to CASSLLAGGIYEQYF.

The chain links TRBV12-3 or TRBV12-4 to TRBJ2-5; D perhaps matches TRBD1 (5 bases). The CDR3 is 13 amino acids. Trimming took 8 bases from V and 5 from J, leaving 15 bases between them. CDR3 sequence reads: CASSQGVEETQYF. For the CDR3, the DNA is TGTGCCAGCTCCCAAGGGGTAGAGGAGACCCAGTACTTC.

The chain joins TRBV9 to TRBJ1-2, with a tentative D call TRBD1 (6 bases). Per the germline V gene, CDR1 is SGDLS and CDR2 is YYNGEE. The CDR3 length is 15 residues. The V and J ends lost 3 bases and 2 bases respectively, with 14 bases between them. The CDR3 spells CASSGRSGANYGYTF. The CDR3 region has the DNA TGTGCCAGCAGCGGTAGGTCAGGGGCGAACTATGGCTACACCTTC.

The sample holds a few counts of this clonotype. The chain employs TRBV5-1 and TRBJ2-7, with TRBD1 identical over 11 bases. CDR1 and CDR2 from the germline V gene are SGHRS and YFSETQ. Trimming removed 0 bases from V and 3 bases from J; junction bases left unmatched: 11. The CDR3 loop spans 18 amino acids. The DNA for the CDR3 is TGCGCCAGCAGCTTGGATATCCGGGACAGGGGGGCCGACTACGAGCAGTACTTC. Translation gives CASSLDIRDRGADYEQYF.

The V call is TRBV7-9, the J call TRBJ2-3, with a possible D match to TRBD2 (5 bases). The CDR3 runs 15 residues. Deletions cut 0 bases from V and 4 bases from J, with 11 bases between. Germline V CDR1 and CDR2: SEHNR, FQNEAQ (reference sequence). The DNA for the CDR3 is TGTGCCAGCAGCTTAGCGGGAGTGTACGCAGATACGCAGTATTTT. It codes for CASSLAGVYADTQYF.

This chain connects TRBV5-1 to TRBJ2-7; 14 bases map to TRBD2. Germline values: CDR1 SGHRS, CDR2 YFSETQ. The CDR3 has 16 residues. J lost 5 bases, V lost 1 base, and 5 bases had no gene match. The CDR3 protein is CASSLRLAGGQHEQYF. The CDR3 nucleotides are TGCGCCAGCAGCTTGAGACTAGCGGGGGGGCAACACGAGCAGTACTTC.

This clonotype was seen ten or more times. This rearrangement joins TRBV5-6 to TRBJ2-3; the D is unclear. CDR1 is SGHDT, CDR2 YYEEEE, per germline. Trimming stripped 4 bases from V and 11 bases from J, with 14 bases between. The CDR3 runs to 12 residues. CDR3 protein: CASSPRKQRQYF. CDR3 in DNA: TGTGCCAGCAGCCCAAGAAAACAAAGGCAGTATTTT.

This clonotype was recorded once. The chain uses TRBV20-1 and TRBJ2-3, with TRBD2 matching over 8 bases. J gave up 4 bases and V 6 bases, and 12 bases lay outside the gene matches. This CDR3 has 15 amino acids. The germline CDR1 and CDR2 sequences are DFQATT and SNEGSKA (reference sequence). The CDR3 sequence: CSATQTSEVADTQYF. The CDR3 coding sequence is TGCAGTGCGACCCAGACTAGCGAGGTAGCAGATACGCAGTATTTT.

Only a few counts were recorded for this clonotype. The chain is built from TRBV4-3 and TRBJ1-4; possibly TRBD1 for D (6 bases). Germline values: CDR1 LGHNA, CDR2 YSLEER. The CDR3 has 18 amino acids. Trimming left V 1 base short and J 8 bases short, with 23 bases between. The CDR3 sequence: CASSQGARGRGVSEKLFF. DNA of the CDR3: TGCGCCAGCAGCCAAGGAGCAAGGGGGAGAGGCGTTTCGGAAAAACTGTTTTTT.

In its sample, this clonotype was seen many times. The V gene is TRBV5-5, the J gene TRBJ1-1; 7 nucleotides line up with TRBD1. CDR1 and CDR2 (germline): SGHKS, YYEKEE (reference sequence). The CDR3 spans 14 residues. J lost 0 bases, V lost 3 bases, and 2 bases had no gene match. CDR3 in amino acids: CASSWDRLNTEAFF. In nucleotides, the CDR3 is TGTGCCAGCAGCTGGGACAGATTGAACACTGAAGCTTTCTTT.

The sample holds one count of this clonotype. The CDR3 spells CASSQDRASYNEQFF. CDR3 in DNA: TGCGCCAGCAGCCAAGATCGGGCCTCCTACAATGAGCAGTTCTTC. The chain recombines TRBV4-3 with TRBJ2-1, with unresolved D. The CDR3 sequence is 15 residues long. Germline V gene lookup returns CDR1 LGHNA and CDR2 YSLEER. The ends were cut back, 0 bases at V and 0 bases at J, with 6 bases in the middle.

The V gene is TRBV4-2, the J gene TRBJ2-7; D not resolved. V was trimmed by 10 bases and J by 3 bases, leaving 19 bases between them. Germline V CDR1 and CDR2: LGHNA, YNFKEQ. The CDR3 contains 14 residues. The CDR3, as DNA: TGTGCCATGAGCCCCGGGCTCGTCTGCTACGAGCAGTACTTC. Its translation is CAMSPGLVCYEQYF.

The DNA for the CDR3 is TGCAGCGTTGAAGTCGGGGTTTCAGGGTCCGAGCAGTACTTC. The encoded protein is CSVEVGVSGSEQYF. The chain joins TRBV29-1 to TRBJ2-7; D tentatively fits TRBD1 or TRBD2 (5 bases each). Trimming removed 1 base at V and 6 bases at J, with 16 bases between. The CDR3 loop spans 14 amino acids. Germline V gene sequence: CDR1 SQVTM, CDR2 ANQGSEA.

There are many counts of this clonotype. V and J are TRBV5-1 and TRBJ2-2, with D possibly TRBD1 on 6 matching bases. The germline V gene has CDR1 SGHRS and CDR2 YFSETQ. This CDR3 has 15 residues. Deletions cut 5 bases from V and 3 bases from J, with 14 bases between. The CDR3 nucleotides read TGCGCCAGCAGTTCCTCGGACAGATACACCGGGGAGCTGTTTTTT. Translation: CASSSSDRYTGELFF. Variable domain in full (rest from reference TRBV5-1 and TRBJ2-2): KAGVTQTPRYLIKTRGQQVTLSCSPISGHRSVSWYQQTPGQGLQFLFEYFSETQRNKGNFPGRFSGRQFSNSRSEMNVSTLELGDSALYLCASSSSDRYTGELFFGEGSRLTVL.